Presented here are 17 T cell receptor beta chains from one specimen sequenced in a study of cytomegalovirus exposure and HLA in healthy donors. Primers: 60 Vbeta forward and 13 Jbeta reverse. Assay: immunoSEQ multiplex PCR; the TCRdb copy retains only in-frame clones and omits some. The table records 150,000 to 200,000 clones, roughly 75% of them present only once. Sequenced material: PBMCs. All receptors come from a middle-aged woman in good health and CMV-seropositive.

The V and J genes are TRBV19 and TRBJ2-1, with 10 bases fitting TRBD2. The V gene's germline CDR1 is LNHDA and CDR2 SQIVND (reference sequence). The CDR3 length is 17 residues. J gave up 6 bases and V 3 bases, and 11 bases lay outside the gene matches. The CDR3 sequence: CASSIDSSGRSRNEQFF. The CDR3 DNA reads as TGTGCCAGTAGTATTGATTCTAGCGGGAGAAGTCGCAATGAGCAGTTCTTC.

This chain uses TRBV7-6 with TRBJ1-4; the D gene is possibly TRBD1 (5 bases). Trimming pared 5 bases from V and 4 bases from J, leaving 20 bases between. The germline gives CDR1 SGHVS, CDR2 FNYEAQ. CDR3 length equals 17 residues. The CDR3 nucleotides read TGTGCCAGCAGCCCCCCTCGGTCGGGGGGGGGTAATGAAAAACTGTTTTTT. The encoded protein is CASSPPRSGGGNEKLFF.

This chain joins TRBV7-3 and TRBJ2-3, with 9 bases matching TRBD2. The CDR3 runs to 16 residues. The junction had 10 bases not matched to a gene; V was cut back by 4 bases and J by 5 bases. The V gene's germline CDR1 is SGHTA and CDR2 FQGTGA. The CDR3: CASSSHSGRGGDTQYF. As DNA, the CDR3 is TGTGCCAGCAGCTCCCATAGCGGGAGAGGTGGAGATACGCAGTATTTT.

CDR3 DNA: TGTGCCACCATTGCCCCAGGGGGCGGTGTGCAGGCGGACTCCACAGATACGCAGTATTTT. Translation gives CATIAPGGGVQADSTDTQYF. V is TRBV28 and J is TRBJ2-3; TRBD1 matches at 8 bases. With 10 bases clipped from V and 2 bases from J, the junction kept 26 bases outside the gene matches. Germline loops: CDR1 MDHEN, CDR2 SYDVKM. This CDR3 comprises 20 residues.

J is TRBJ1-2 and V is TRBV28; TRBD1 might be the D (5 bases). Germline-derived CDR1 and CDR2 are MDHEN and SYDVKM. V lost 7 bases and J 4 bases, leaving 10 bases between the germline ends. This CDR3 region has 12 residues. CDR3 sequence (DNA): TGTGCCAGCATGCAGGGCGGCTATGGCTACACCTTC. Protein: CASMQGGYGYTF.

The CDR3 reads CASSYSRWTDTQYF. The CDR3 coding sequence is TGTGCCAGCAGTTACTCGAGGTGGACAGATACGCAGTATTTT. The V call is TRBV6-6, the J call TRBJ2-3, with D unclear. CDR1 is MNHNY, CDR2 SVGAGI, per germline (reference sequence). The V gene lost 0 bases and the J gene lost 3 bases, with 7 bases spanning the gap. The CDR3 is made up of 14 amino acids.

The chain is built from TRBV28 and TRBJ2-7; a weak D match, TRBD1 (5 bases). The CDR3 sequence is 12 residues long. Germline V gene sequence: CDR1 MDHEN, CDR2 SYDVKM. The DNA for the CDR3 is TGTGCAACATGGGGCGATTCCTACGAGCAGTACTTC. Amino acids: CATWGDSYEQYF.

This clone was observed a handful of times. V usage is TRBV29-1 and J usage is TRBJ1-2, with 7 bases aligning to TRBD1. This CDR3 spans 14 amino acids. V lost 1 base, J lost 1 base, and 3 bases stayed unmatched. CDR1 and CDR2 from the germline V gene are SQVTM and ANQGSEA. CDR3 DNA sequence: TGCAGCGTTGAAGGGACAGGTGGTAACTATGGCTACACCTTC. The encoded protein is CSVEGTGGNYGYTF.

The V and J genes are TRBV9 and TRBJ2-5; D possibly corresponds to TRBD2 (7 bases). The CDR3 runs 15 residues. The V end lost 2 bases, the J end lost 2 bases, and 13 bases lay between the germline ends. The germline gives CDR1 SGDLS, CDR2 YYNGEE. In nucleotides, the CDR3 is TGTGCCAGCAGCGTCCGGGGGGCAGGACAAGAGACCCAGTACTTC. The encoded protein is CASSVRGAGQETQYF.

V and J are TRBV7-8 and TRBJ1-2; D is possibly TRBD1 (5 bases). V lost 3 bases, J lost 5 bases, and 10 bases lay in between. Germline V CDR1 and CDR2: SGHVS, FQNEAQ. The CDR3 loop spans 13 amino acids. The CDR3 loop is CASSLGTEYGYTF. In nucleotides, the CDR3 is TGTGCCAGCAGCTTGGGGACTGAGTATGGCTACACCTTC.

V usage is TRBV19 and J usage is TRBJ1-1, with 7 bases fitting TRBD1. There are 16 residues in the CDR3. Unmatched junction bases numbered 10, after V lost 6 bases and J lost 0 bases. The V gene's germline CDR1 is LNHDA and CDR2 SQIVND (reference sequence). The CDR3 coding sequence is TGTGCCAGTAGCAGGAGGGGGCATAGAGTGAACACTGAAGCTTTCTTT. Amino acids: CASSRRGHRVNTEAFF.

The rearrangement links TRBV19 to TRBJ2-3, with TRBD1 matching over 10 bases. V lost 5 bases to trimming and J lost 0 bases; unmatched junction nucleotides: 5. CDR1 LNHDA and CDR2 SQIVND come from the germline V gene (reference sequence). The CDR3 extends over 16 amino acids. CDR3 residues: CASSGRGQGSTDTQYF. The CDR3 DNA reads TGTGCCAGTAGTGGGAGGGGACAGGGGAGCACAGATACGCAGTATTTT.

This clone has only a few counts. The chain carries TRBV6-6 and TRBJ2-3, with a tentative D call TRBD2 (7 bases). This CDR3 region has 14 residues. V was clipped by 6 bases and J by 1 base, with 11 bases between them. The V gene's germline CDR1 is MNHNY and CDR2 SVGAGI (reference sequence). CDR3 DNA: TGTGCCAGCAGGAAAGGGGGGGGCACAGATACGCAGTATTTT. Protein sequence: CASRKGGGTDTQYF.

The chain employs TRBV19 and TRBJ2-3; 9 bases agree with TRBD2. Germline-derived CDR1 and CDR2 are LNHDA and SQIVND (reference sequence). The junction had 10 bases not matched to a gene; V was cut back by 5 bases and J by 4 bases. The CDR3 is 16 amino acids. DNA of the CDR3: TGTGCCAGTAGTGGGGGCTACCTAGCGGGATCAGATACGCAGTATTTT. Translating it yields CASSGGYLAGSDTQYF. The entire variable domain, with the rest obtained from reference TRBV19 and TRBJ2-3, is as follows: DGGITQSPKYLFRKEGQNVTLSCEQNLNHDAMYWYRQDPGQGLRLIYYSQIVNDFQKGDIAEGYSVSREKKESFPLTVTSAQKNPTAFYLCASSGGYLAGSDTQYFGPGTRLTVL.

With respect to this clone: At one boundary the junction diverges from the germline segment, which might be a read error. The V gene is TRBV5-5, the J gene TRBJ2-7; perhaps TRBD2 as D (6 bases). This CDR3 spans 11 amino acids. Germline V gene lookup returns CDR1 SGHKS and CDR2 YYEKEE (reference sequence). The CDR3 spells CASSLEQRVHF. The CDR3 coding sequence is TGTGCCAGCAGCTTGGAACAGCGGGTACACTTC.

This chain uses TRBV28 with TRBJ1-1, with a tentative D call TRBD1 (5 bases). V lost 7 bases, J lost 11 bases, and 14 bases lay in between. Germline V CDR1 and CDR2: MDHEN, SYDVKM. The length of the CDR3 is 11 residues. CDR3 in amino acids: CASISGGDAFF. Written as DNA, the CDR3 is TGTGCCAGCATTTCGGGGGGTGACGCTTTCTTT.

The J gene is TRBJ1-2, the V gene TRBV28, with 9 bases identical to TRBD1. Germline CDR1 is MDHEN and CDR2 is SYDVKM. The CDR3 is 15 amino acids. Trimming cost V 5 bases and J 4 bases; bases outside gene matches: 8. For the CDR3, the DNA is TGTGCCAGCAGTCCCTACAGGGGGCTCGCCTATGGCTACACCTTC. Protein: CASSPYRGLAYGYTF.